This passage covers 10 T cell receptor beta chains from one sample sequenced in a study of type 1 regulatory T cells (dated by TCRdb to 2020 to 2022). TCRdb shows the sequencer as Illumina MiSeq. TCRdb reprocessing: public reads trimmed at Q25 with fastp, clones called with MiXCR, in-frame beta chains kept. Each CDR3 protein gets just one entry, which takes the most common genes and DNA from the rows behind it. This sample lists some 25,000 distinct CDR3 sequences; around 70% were detected once. The biggest ten clones account for roughly 15% of the sample. These TCRs are of unknown antigen specificity. Sequencing was carried out using cultured T cells, either the whole culture or a sorted T cell fraction (not recorded which). The sample's cell subset or site label, decoded: Tr1-enriched cell product generated in vitro against host alloantigens. These receptors came from a human donor in good health.

V is TRBV7-8 and J is TRBJ1-5, with 7 bases lining up with TRBD1. Germline V CDR1 and CDR2: SGHVS, FQNEAQ. Germline trimming cut 5 bases from V and 1 base from J; bases unmatched to any gene: 11. The CDR3 has 17 amino acids. DNA of the CDR3: TGTGCCAGCAGCCCCTTGACAGGGCTGATAAGCAATCAGCCCCAGCATTTT. This codes for CASSPLTGLISNQPQHF.

The chain combines TRBV15 with TRBJ1-2, with 8 nucleotides matching TRBD1. V shed 5 bases, J shed 5 bases, and the junction held 10 bases outside the gene matches. Germline lookup yields CDR1 LNHNV and CDR2 YYDKDF (reference sequence). The CDR3 is 15 amino acids. CDR3: CATSAGQGIVYGYTF. For the CDR3, the DNA is TGTGCCACCAGCGCCGGACAGGGAATAGTATATGGCTACACCTTC.

J is TRBJ1-4 and V is TRBV5-5, with no clear D. Germline V gene data show CDR1 as SGHKS and CDR2 as YYEKEE (reference sequence). V shed 0 bases and J shed 7 bases, with 1 base lying between them. There are 11 residues in the CDR3. In nucleotides, the CDR3 is TGTGCCAGCAGCTTGGCTGAAAAACTGTTTTTT. It yields the protein CASSLAEKLFF.

The chain is built from TRBV7-2 and TRBJ1-1; the match to TRBD1 covers 7 bases. The germline CDR1 and CDR2 sequences are SGHTA and FQGNSA. This CDR3 region has 15 residues. V lost 5 bases and J lost 5; bases outside the gene matches: 11. The CDR3 loop reads CASSGGDSLWTEAFF. The CDR3, as DNA: TGTGCCAGCAGCGGGGGGGACAGTCTATGGACTGAAGCTTTCTTT. Full variable domain (outside the CDR3, taken from reference TRBV7-2 and TRBJ1-1): GAGVSQSPSNKVTEKGKDVELRCDPISGHTALYWYRQSLGQGLEFLIYFQGNSAPDKSGLPSDRFSAERTGGSVSTLTIQRTQQEDSAVYLCASSGGDSLWTEAFFGQGTRLTVV.

The rearrangement joins TRBV12-3 or TRBV12-4 to TRBJ2-1; D remains ambiguous. The CDR3 is 14 residues long. Between the trimmed V and J ends, which lost 0 bases and 5 bases, there was a span of 8 bases. In nucleotides, the CDR3 is TGTGCCAGCAGTTTAGCCTTGGCAAACAATGAGCAGTTCTTC. Translated: CASSLALANNEQFF.

The J gene is TRBJ2-3, the V gene TRBV6-6; 12 bases are a match to TRBD2. Trimming removed 2 bases from V and 3 bases from J; junction bases left unmatched: 6. The CDR3 runs 17 residues. Germline-derived CDR1 and CDR2 are MNHNY and SVGAGI (reference sequence). The CDR3 DNA reads TGTGCCAGCAGTTACGCCCTAGCGGGGGGGCCGACAGATACGCAGTATTTT. It translates to CASSYALAGGPTDTQYF.

The chain uses TRBV5-1 and TRBJ2-2; D call uncertain. Germline V gene sequence: CDR1 SGHRS, CDR2 YFSETQ. Trimming removed 2 bases at V and 1 base at J, with 21 bases between. The CDR3 sequence is 19 residues long. The CDR3 DNA reads as TGCGCCAGCAGCTTACCTTTTTCACGGTCCCTAAGGAACACCGGGGAGCTGTTTTTT. It translates to CASSLPFSRSLRNTGELFF.

The J gene is TRBJ2-2, the V gene TRBV29-1, with unresolved D. The germline V gene encodes CDR1 SQVTM and CDR2 ANQGSEA. This CDR3 has 15 amino acids. V gave up 4 bases and J gave up 4 bases, with 16 bases separating them. The CDR3: CSVVTDFIGTGELFF. The CDR3 DNA is TGCAGCGTTGTCACTGACTTCATCGGCACCGGGGAGCTGTTTTTT.

This rearrangement joins TRBV5-1 to TRBJ1-2; 8 nucleotides agree with TRBD1. CDR1 is SGHRS, CDR2 YFSETQ, per germline. The CDR3 consists of 15 residues. With V trimmed by 6 bases and J by 7 bases, 14 bases remained unmatched. The CDR3 nucleotides read TGCGCCAGCACTCCGGACAGGGTGGAATACGGTGGCTACACCTTC. Translated, it gives CASTPDRVEYGGYTF.

The sample holds a few counts of this clonotype. V is TRBV5-1 and J is TRBJ1-1; the D gene is possibly TRBD1 (5 bases). With 0 bases removed from V and 11 bases from J, the gap between germline ends came to 17 bases. The CDR3 has 14 amino acids. Germline assignment: CDR1 SGHRS and CDR2 YFSETQ. The CDR3 protein is CASSLEGSPRGAFF. The CDR3 DNA sequence: TGCGCCAGCAGCTTGGAAGGCAGCCCCCGGGGGGCTTTCTTT.